This T cell receptor (beta chain) was captured by sequencing in a study of cytomegalovirus exposure and HLA in healthy donors. Study information: Findings of an earlier analysis included roughly 120 million unique TCR beta sequences from some 190 million T cells. Study-level points and caveats: Later on, an analysis showed TCR association rates differing by HLA locus, with DRB1 the most and HLA-C the fewest. Later analysis found that TCR beta chains associated with HLA were more clonally expanded than other, equally common chains.

Note on this clone: As yet, its antigen is unknown.

Germline V gives CDR1 LGHNA, CDR2 YNFKEQ. J lost 5 bases, V lost 1 base, and 9 bases had no gene match. The CDR3 runs 17 residues. PCR primers comprised 60 Vbeta and 13 Jbeta primers. Only in-frame clones appear in the TCRdb table, and some are missing; sequencing was by immunoSEQ multiplex PCR. The sample lists about 160,000 clones; 75% to 85% were seen once. The sequenced material came from PBMCs. The chain carries TRBV4-2 and TRBJ2-2; TRBD2 aligns across 8 bases. This clonotype was sampled from a woman in her late teens or twenties in good health and CMV-seronegative. CDR3 sequence reads: CASSQGSGKFATGELFF. The CDR3 coding sequence is TGTGCCAGCAGCCAAGGTAGCGGGAAGTTTGCGACCGGGGAGCTGTTTTTT.